This TCR beta chain comes out of a study of T cell changes during pregnancy in multiple sclerosis. Here immunoSEQ multiplex PCR was the method, and the copy in TCRdb shows in-frame clones only, minus some. The table includes under 70,000 clones, roughly 91% detected once. The CDR3 is 15 residues long. Between the trimmed V and J ends, which lost 0 bases and 10 bases, there was a span of 13 bases. CDR1 and CDR2 (germline): MGHRA, YSYEKL. This sequence joins TRBV4-1 and TRBJ1-6; D uncertain. Sequenced here: peripheral blood, sampled after pregnancy. The TCR was taken from a female donor in good health, enrolled as a control in a pregnancy study. CDR3 sequence (DNA): TGCGCCAGCAGCCAAGAGAACCCCCGAGAGTCACCCCTCCACTTT. Translating gives CASSQENPRESPLHF.